Listed below are T cell receptor beta chains from one sample, sequenced in a study of PD-L1 blockade in urothelial cancer. Profiled with immunoSEQ multiplex PCR; TCRdb holds only in-frame clones, not every one. In the table there are some 30,000 clones, around nine tenths of which are singletons. The specimen comprised PBMCs, sampled around atezolizumab (anti-PD-L1) treatment. The receptors shown here come from a man aged 50 to 59 with urothelial cancer. The CDR3 runs from the conserved cysteine through the conserved F or W. Fields, in order: clone size, V gene, D gene, J gene, CDR3 protein, CDR3 DNA. The D gene is left open where the match is weak. Clone size is given for some rows only: seen once, a few or many times, or a class if the clone is expanded.

clone size: -
V gene: TRBV29-1
D gene: TRBD2
J gene: TRBJ2-1
CDR3 protein: CSAVTSGGSSYNEQFF
CDR3 DNA: TGCAGCGCAGTCACTAGCGGAGGGAGCTCCTACAATGAGCAGTTCTTC

clone size: -
V gene: TRBV5-5
D gene: -
J gene: TRBJ1-1
CDR3 protein: CASSLDRNTEAFF
CDR3 DNA: TGTGCCAGCAGCCTCGACAGGAACACTGAAGCTTTCTTT

clone size: -
V gene: TRBV30
D gene: TRBD1
J gene: TRBJ2-7
CDR3 protein: CAWSVQGAPEQYF
CDR3 DNA: TGTGCCTGGAGTGTACAGGGGGCGCCCGAGCAGTACTTC

clone size: -
V gene: TRBV2
D gene: TRBD1
J gene: TRBJ2-7
CDR3 protein: CASKDQGAPGEQYF
CDR3 DNA: TGTGCCAGCAAGGATCAGGGGGCGCCTGGCGAGCAGTACTTC

clone size: -
V gene: TRBV2
D gene: TRBD1
J gene: TRBJ1-1
CDR3 protein: CASRVDRQTEAFF
CDR3 DNA: TGTGCCAGCAGGGTGGACAGGCAAACTGAAGCTTTCTTT

clone size: -
V gene: TRBV11-2
D gene: -
J gene: TRBJ2-1
CDR3 protein: CASSQAWGTNEQFF
CDR3 DNA: TGTGCCAGCAGCCAGGCCTGGGGCACCAATGAGCAGTTCTTC

clone size: -
V gene: TRBV4-1
D gene: TRBD2
J gene: TRBJ2-1
CDR3 protein: CASSQTSGRAHEQFF
CDR3 DNA: TGCGCCAGCAGCCAAACTAGCGGGAGGGCCCATGAGCAGTTCTTC

clone size: -
V gene: TRBV11-2
D gene: -
J gene: TRBJ2-5
CDR3 protein: CASSLVVTRQETQYF
CDR3 DNA: TGTGCCAGCAGCTTAGTTGTGACACGACAAGAGACCCAGTACTTC

clone size: few
V gene: TRBV5-1
D gene: TRBD1
J gene: TRBJ1-6
CDR3 protein: CASSPDRVRSPLHF
CDR3 DNA: TGCGCCAGCAGCCCGGACAGGGTGCGATCACCCCTCCACTTT

clone size: -
V gene: TRBV9
D gene: TRBD2
J gene: TRBJ2-1
CDR3 protein: CASSVRLAGFENEQFF
CDR3 DNA: TGTGCCAGCAGCGTCCGACTAGCGGGATTTGAGAATGAGCAGTTCTTC

clone size: -
V gene: TRBV9
D gene: -
J gene: TRBJ2-3
CDR3 protein: CASSPRGGVTDTQYF
CDR3 DNA: TGTGCCAGCAGCCCGCGAGGGGGTGTCACAGATACGCAGTATTTT

clone size: -
V gene: TRBV27
D gene: TRBD2
J gene: TRBJ2-3
CDR3 protein: CASRTSGAGGLQPEYF
CDR3 DNA: TGTGCCAGCAGGACCTCAGGAGCGGGAGGTCTCCAACCGGAGTATTTT

clone size: -
V gene: TRBV6-5
D gene: -
J gene: TRBJ2-1
CDR3 protein: CASSYSPRDNEQFF
CDR3 DNA: TGTGCCAGCAGTTACTCCCCCAGGGACAATGAGCAGTTCTTC

clone size: -
V gene: TRBV5-1
D gene: -
J gene: TRBJ1-1
CDR3 protein: CASSLRRGGETEAFF
CDR3 DNA: TGCGCCAGCAGCCTCAGAAGGGGGGGCGAGACTGAAGCTTTCTTT

clone size: -
V gene: TRBV19
D gene: -
J gene: TRBJ2-4
CDR3 protein: CATQGLAKNIQYF
CDR3 DNA: TGTGCCACTCAGGGCTTAGCCAAAAACATTCAGTACTTC

clone size: -
V gene: TRBV7-9
D gene: -
J gene: TRBJ2-5
CDR3 protein: CASSFPDSETQYF
CDR3 DNA: TGTGCCAGCAGCTTTCCTGACTCTGAGACCCAGTACTTC

clone size: once
V gene: TRBV7-9
D gene: -
J gene: TRBJ1-5
CDR3 protein: CASSLAGRSNQPQHF
CDR3 DNA: TGTGCCAGCAGCTTAGCGGGGCGGAGCAATCAGCCCCAGCATTTT

clone size: once
V gene: TRBV5-1
D gene: -
J gene: TRBJ2-3
CDR3 protein: CASVRETSTDTQYF
CDR3 DNA: TGCGCCAGCGTCCGGGAAACTAGCACAGATACGCAGTATTTT

clone size: -
V gene: TRBV5-8
D gene: -
J gene: TRBJ1-4
CDR3 protein: CASSPTGRGSSEKLFF
CDR3 DNA: TGTGCCAGCAGCCCAACCGGGAGGGGGTCGAGTGAAAAACTGTTTTTT

clone size: -
V gene: TRBV7-2
D gene: TRBD1
J gene: TRBJ1-3
CDR3 protein: CASSLVGTGGNTIYF
CDR3 DNA: TGTGCCAGCAGCTTAGTCGGGACAGGGGGAAACACCATATATTTT

clone size: -
V gene: TRBV7-8
D gene: -
J gene: TRBJ2-5
CDR3 protein: CASSLVRGAVETQYF
CDR3 DNA: TGTGCCAGCAGCTTAGTACGGGGGGCCGTAGAGACCCAGTACTTC

clone size: -
V gene: TRBV18
D gene: TRBD1
J gene: TRBJ1-5
CDR3 protein: CASSPGQGAYSNQPQHF
CDR3 DNA: TGTGCCAGCTCACCAGGTCAGGGGGCTTATAGCAATCAGCCCCAGCATTTT

clone size: -
V gene: TRBV10-2
D gene: TRBD2
J gene: TRBJ2-7
CDR3 protein: CASRVAGGVEQYF
CDR3 DNA: TGCGCCAGCAGAGTAGCGGGAGGGGTTGAGCAGTACTTC

clone size: -
V gene: TRBV5-1
D gene: -
J gene: TRBJ1-1
CDR3 protein: CASSLAVGANTEAFF
CDR3 DNA: TGCGCCAGCAGCTTGGCCGTAGGGGCAAACACTGAAGCTTTCTTT

clone size: -
V gene: TRBV28
D gene: TRBD2
J gene: TRBJ2-7
CDR3 protein: CASSFSPETSGSYEQYF
CDR3 DNA: TGTGCCAGCAGTTTCTCCCCAGAGACTAGCGGGAGTTACGAGCAGTACTTC

clone size: -
V gene: TRBV6-6
D gene: -
J gene: TRBJ2-5
CDR3 protein: CASTVQGGETQYF
CDR3 DNA: TGTGCCAGCACTGTACAGGGGGGGGAGACCCAGTACTTC

clone size: -
V gene: TRBV2
D gene: -
J gene: TRBJ1-5
CDR3 protein: CASSVSNSNQPQHF
CDR3 DNA: TGTGCCAGCAGTGTGTCAAATAGCAATCAGCCCCAGCATTTT

clone size: -
V gene: TRBV7-3
D gene: TRBD2
J gene: TRBJ2-1
CDR3 protein: CASSHPGLGEQFF
CDR3 DNA: TGTGCCAGCAGCCATCCGGGACTAGGAGAGCAGTTCTTC

clone size: -
V gene: TRBV5-6
D gene: TRBD1
J gene: TRBJ2-7
CDR3 protein: CASSSPGQGALPSYEQYF
CDR3 DNA: TGTGCCAGCAGCTCTCCGGGACAGGGGGCCCTCCCCTCCTACGAGCAGTACTTC

clone size: once
V gene: TRBV7-2
D gene: TRBD1
J gene: TRBJ1-2
CDR3 protein: CASRPGQGYGYTF
CDR3 DNA: TGTGCCAGCAGACCGGGACAGGGCTATGGCTACACCTTC

clone size: -
V gene: TRBV18
D gene: -
J gene: TRBJ2-3
CDR3 protein: CASSGQRSTDTQYF
CDR3 DNA: TGTGCCAGCTCAGGACAGAGAAGCACAGATACGCAGTATTTT

clone size: -
V gene: TRBV6-5
D gene: TRBD1
J gene: TRBJ1-6
CDR3 protein: CASSSNRGQPTVLHF
CDR3 DNA: TGTGCCAGCAGTTCCAACCGGGGACAGCCCACGGTCCTCCACTTT

clone size: -
V gene: TRBV7-2
D gene: -
J gene: TRBJ2-5
CDR3 protein: CASSLGSSPETQYF
CDR3 DNA: TGTGCCAGCAGCTTAGGGAGTTCCCCAGAGACCCAGTACTTC

clone size: -
V gene: TRBV4-1
D gene: TRBD1
J gene: TRBJ2-7
CDR3 protein: CASSQGSDRVTYEQYF
CDR3 DNA: TGCGCCAGCAGCCAAGGTTCGGACAGGGTGACCTACGAGCAGTACTTC

clone size: -
V gene: TRBV29-1
D gene: -
J gene: TRBJ2-7
CDR3 protein: CSAGDYEQYF
CDR3 DNA: TGCAGCGCCGGGGACTACGAGCAGTACTTC

clone size: -
V gene: TRBV27
D gene: TRBD2
J gene: TRBJ2-3
CDR3 protein: CASSFLLAGVTDTQYF
CDR3 DNA: TGTGCCAGCAGTTTCCTACTAGCGGGAGTAACAGATACGCAGTATTTT

clone size: -
V gene: TRBV6-5
D gene: -
J gene: TRBJ2-2
CDR3 protein: CASTRTRGELFF
CDR3 DNA: TGTGCCAGCACCCGCACTAGAGGGGAGCTGTTTTTT

clone size: -
V gene: TRBV19
D gene: TRBD2
J gene: TRBJ2-1
CDR3 protein: CASSIGGRGNTYNEQFF
CDR3 DNA: TGTGCCAGTAGTATAGGGGGGAGGGGCAATACCTACAATGAGCAGTTCTTC

clone size: -
V gene: TRBV4-2
D gene: -
J gene: TRBJ2-5
CDR3 protein: CASSQDRRGETQYF
CDR3 DNA: TGTGCCAGCAGCCAAGATCGCAGGGGCGAGACCCAGTACTTC

clone size: -
V gene: TRBV5-4
D gene: -
J gene: TRBJ2-7
CDR3 protein: CASSLDSTSYEQYF
CDR3 DNA: TGTGCCAGCAGCTTGGACAGTACATCCTACGAGCAGTACTTC

clone size: -
V gene: TRBV30
D gene: -
J gene: TRBJ1-1
CDR3 protein: CAWSMSTEAFF
CDR3 DNA: TGTGCCTGGAGTATGAGCACTGAAGCTTTCTTT